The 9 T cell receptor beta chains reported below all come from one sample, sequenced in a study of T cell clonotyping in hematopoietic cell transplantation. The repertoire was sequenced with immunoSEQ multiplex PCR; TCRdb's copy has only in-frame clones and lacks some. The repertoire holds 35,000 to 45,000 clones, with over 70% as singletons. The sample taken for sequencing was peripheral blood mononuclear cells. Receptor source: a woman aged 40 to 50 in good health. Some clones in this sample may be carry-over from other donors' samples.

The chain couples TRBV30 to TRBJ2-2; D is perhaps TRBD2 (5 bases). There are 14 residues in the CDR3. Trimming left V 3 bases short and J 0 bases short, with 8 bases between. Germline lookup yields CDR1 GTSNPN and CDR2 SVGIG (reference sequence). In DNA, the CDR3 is TGTGCCTGGAGATTCGGGACGAACACCGGGGAGCTGTTTTTT. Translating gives CAWRFGTNTGELFF.

Here the CDR3 DNA reads TGTGCCAGCAGCTTAGCTATTGGACAGGCCTGGCGTCAGCCCCAGCATTTT. This sequence encodes CASSLAIGQAWRQPQHF. The rearrangement joins TRBV7-2 to TRBJ1-5; 7 bases match TRBD1. V shed 0 bases, J shed 6 bases, and the junction held 11 bases outside the gene matches. CDR3 length: 17 residues. Per the germline V gene, CDR1 is SGHTA and CDR2 is FQGNSA.

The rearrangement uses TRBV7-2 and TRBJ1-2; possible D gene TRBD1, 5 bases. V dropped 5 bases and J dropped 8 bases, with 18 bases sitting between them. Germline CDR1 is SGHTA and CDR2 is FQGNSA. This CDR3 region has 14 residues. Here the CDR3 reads CASSPPLDTPGYTF. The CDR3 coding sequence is TGTGCCAGCAGCCCTCCCCTGGACACCCCCGGCTACACCTTC.

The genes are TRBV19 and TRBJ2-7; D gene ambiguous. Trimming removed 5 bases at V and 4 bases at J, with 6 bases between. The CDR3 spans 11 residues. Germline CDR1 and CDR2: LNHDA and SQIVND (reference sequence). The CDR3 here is CASSLGYEQYF. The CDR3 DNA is TGTGCCAGTAGTCTTGGTTACGAGCAGTACTTC. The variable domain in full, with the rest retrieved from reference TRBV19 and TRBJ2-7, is DGGITQSPKYLFRKEGQNVTLSCEQNLNHDAMYWYRQDPGQGLRLIYYSQIVNDFQKGDIAEGYSVSREKKESFPLTVTSAQKNPTAFYLCASSLGYEQYFGPGTRLTVT.

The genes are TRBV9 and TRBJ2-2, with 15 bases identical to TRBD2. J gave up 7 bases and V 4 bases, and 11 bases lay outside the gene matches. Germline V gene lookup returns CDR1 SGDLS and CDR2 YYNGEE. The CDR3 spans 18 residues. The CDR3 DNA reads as TGTGCCAGCAGCAGGGGACTAGCGGGAGGCGCTCGGGTCGGGGAGCTGTTTTTT. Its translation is CASSRGLAGGARVGELFF. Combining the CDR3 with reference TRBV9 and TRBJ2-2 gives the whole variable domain DSGVTQTPKHLITATGQRVTLRCSPRSGDLSVYWYQQSLDQGLQFLIQYYNGEERAKGNILERFSAQQFPDLHSELNLSSLELGDSALYFCASSRGLAGGARVGELFFGEGSRLTVL.

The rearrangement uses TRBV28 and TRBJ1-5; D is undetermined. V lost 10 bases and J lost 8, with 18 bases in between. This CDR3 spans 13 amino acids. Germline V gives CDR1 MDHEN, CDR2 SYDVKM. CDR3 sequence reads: CATLSEEGKPQHF. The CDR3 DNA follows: TGTGCCACCCTGTCAGAGGAGGGTAAGCCCCAGCATTTT.

CDR3 sequence (DNA): TGTGCCAGCAGCCCCTCCATCGCCGGATACGAGCAGTACTTC. Its protein product is CASSPSIAGYEQYF. The chain employs TRBV4-2 and TRBJ2-7; no reliable D call. V gave up 4 bases and J gave up 4 bases, with 14 bases separating them. The CDR3 contains 14 residues. In germline, CDR1 is LGHNA, CDR2 YNFKEQ.

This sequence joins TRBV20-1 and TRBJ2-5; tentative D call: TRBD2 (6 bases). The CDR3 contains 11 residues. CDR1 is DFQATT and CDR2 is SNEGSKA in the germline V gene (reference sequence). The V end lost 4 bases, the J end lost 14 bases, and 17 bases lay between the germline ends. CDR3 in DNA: TGCAGTGCTACACGGGGACTGACGTTTTACTTC. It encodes CSATRGLTFYF.

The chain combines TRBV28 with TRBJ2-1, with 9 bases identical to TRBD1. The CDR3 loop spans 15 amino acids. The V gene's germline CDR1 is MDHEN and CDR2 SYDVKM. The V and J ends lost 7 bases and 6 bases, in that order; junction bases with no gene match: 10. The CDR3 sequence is CASTPYRGLSNEQFF. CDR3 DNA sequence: TGTGCCAGCACCCCCTACAGGGGGCTCTCCAATGAGCAGTTCTTC.